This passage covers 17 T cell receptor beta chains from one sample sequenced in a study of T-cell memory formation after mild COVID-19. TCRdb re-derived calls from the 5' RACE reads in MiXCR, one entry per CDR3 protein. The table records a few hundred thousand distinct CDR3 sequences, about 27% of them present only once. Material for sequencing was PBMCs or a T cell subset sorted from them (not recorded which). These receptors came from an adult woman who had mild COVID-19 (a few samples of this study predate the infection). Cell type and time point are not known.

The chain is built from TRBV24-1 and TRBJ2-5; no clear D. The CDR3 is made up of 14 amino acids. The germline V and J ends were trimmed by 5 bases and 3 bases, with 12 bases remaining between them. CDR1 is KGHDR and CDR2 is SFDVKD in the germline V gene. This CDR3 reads CATSVDSSEETQYF. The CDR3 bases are TGTGCCACCAGTGTGGATAGCTCTGAAGAGACCCAGTACTTC.

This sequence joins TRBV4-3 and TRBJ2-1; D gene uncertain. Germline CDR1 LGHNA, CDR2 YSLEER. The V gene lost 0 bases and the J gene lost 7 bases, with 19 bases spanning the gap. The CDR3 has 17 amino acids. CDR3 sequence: CASSQDFASIIGNEQFF. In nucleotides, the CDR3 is TGCGCCAGCAGCCAAGATTTCGCCAGTATCATTGGGAATGAGCAGTTCTTC.

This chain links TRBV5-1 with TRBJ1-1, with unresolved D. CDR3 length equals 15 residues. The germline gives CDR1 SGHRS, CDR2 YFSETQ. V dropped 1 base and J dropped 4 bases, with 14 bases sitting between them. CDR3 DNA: TGCGCCAGCAGCTTGTTGGCCGAGCTGGGCACTGAAGCTTTCTTT. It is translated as CASSLLAELGTEAFF.

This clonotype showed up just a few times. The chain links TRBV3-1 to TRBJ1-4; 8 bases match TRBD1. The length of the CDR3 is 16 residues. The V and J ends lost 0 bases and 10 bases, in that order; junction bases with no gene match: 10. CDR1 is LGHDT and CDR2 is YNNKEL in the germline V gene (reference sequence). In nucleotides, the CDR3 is TGTGCCAGCAGCCAAGATCGGATCGGACAGGGAGGAAAACTGTTTTTT. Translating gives CASSQDRIGQGGKLFF.

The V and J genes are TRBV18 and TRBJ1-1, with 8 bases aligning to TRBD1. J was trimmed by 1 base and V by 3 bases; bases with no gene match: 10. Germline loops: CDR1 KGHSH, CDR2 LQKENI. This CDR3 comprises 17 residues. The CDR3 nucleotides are TGTGCCAGCTCACCGGTAATGGACAGGGCGGCGAACACTGAAGCTTTCTTT. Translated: CASSPVMDRAANTEAFF.

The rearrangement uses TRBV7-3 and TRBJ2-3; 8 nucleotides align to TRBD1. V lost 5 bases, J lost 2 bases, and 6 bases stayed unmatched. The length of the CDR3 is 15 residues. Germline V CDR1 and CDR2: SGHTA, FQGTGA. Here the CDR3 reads CASSLQGGVTDTQYF. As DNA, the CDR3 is TGTGCCAGCAGCCTACAGGGGGGAGTCACAGATACGCAGTATTTT.

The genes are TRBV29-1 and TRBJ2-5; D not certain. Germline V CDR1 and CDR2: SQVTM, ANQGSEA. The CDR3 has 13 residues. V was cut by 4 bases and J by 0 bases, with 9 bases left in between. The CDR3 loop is CSVVDLNQETQYF. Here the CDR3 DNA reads TGCAGCGTTGTCGATTTAAACCAAGAGACCCAGTACTTC. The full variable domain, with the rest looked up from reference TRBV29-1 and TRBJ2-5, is SAVISQKPSRDICQRGTSLTIQCQVDSQVTMMFWYRQQPGQSLTLIATANQGSEATYESGFVIDKFPISRPNLTFSTLTVSNMSPEDSSIYLCSVVDLNQETQYFGPGTRLLVL.

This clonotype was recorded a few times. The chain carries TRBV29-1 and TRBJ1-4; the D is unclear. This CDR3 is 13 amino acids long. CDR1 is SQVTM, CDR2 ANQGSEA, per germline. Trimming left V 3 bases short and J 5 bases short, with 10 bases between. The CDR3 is CSVEFVNNEKLFF. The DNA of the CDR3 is TGCAGCGTTGAGTTTGTCAACAATGAAAAACTGTTTTTT. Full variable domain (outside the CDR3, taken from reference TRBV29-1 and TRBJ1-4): SAVISQKPSRDICQRGTSLTIQCQVDSQVTMMFWYRQQPGQSLTLIATANQGSEATYESGFVIDKFPISRPNLTFSTLTVSNMSPEDSSIYLCSVEFVNNEKLFFGSGTQLSVL.

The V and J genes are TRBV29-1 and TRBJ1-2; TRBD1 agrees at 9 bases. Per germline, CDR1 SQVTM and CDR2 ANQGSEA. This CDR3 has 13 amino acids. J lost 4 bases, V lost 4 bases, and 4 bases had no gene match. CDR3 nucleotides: TGCAGCGTTGCCGGACAGGGGAGCTATGGCTACACCTTC. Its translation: CSVAGQGSYGYTF.

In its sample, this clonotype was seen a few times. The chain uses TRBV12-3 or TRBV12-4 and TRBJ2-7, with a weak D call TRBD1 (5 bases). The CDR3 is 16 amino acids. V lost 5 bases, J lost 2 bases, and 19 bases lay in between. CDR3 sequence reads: CASSPPWGRGTYEQYF. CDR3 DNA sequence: TGTGCCAGCAGTCCACCTTGGGGAAGGGGAACCTACGAGCAGTACTTC.

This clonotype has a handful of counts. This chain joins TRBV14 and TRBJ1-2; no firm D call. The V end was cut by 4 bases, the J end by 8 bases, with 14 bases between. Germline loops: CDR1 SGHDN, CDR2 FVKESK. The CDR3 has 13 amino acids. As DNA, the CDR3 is TGTGCCAGCAGCCCGGAGGTGCCCAGGGGCTACACCTTC. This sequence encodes CASSPEVPRGYTF. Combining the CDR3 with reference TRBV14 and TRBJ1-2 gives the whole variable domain EAGVTQFPSHSVIEKGQTVTLRCDPISGHDNLYWYRRVMGKEIKFLLHFVKESKQDESGMPNNRFLAERTGGTYSTLKVQPAELEDSGVYFCASSPEVPRGYTFGSGTRLTVV.

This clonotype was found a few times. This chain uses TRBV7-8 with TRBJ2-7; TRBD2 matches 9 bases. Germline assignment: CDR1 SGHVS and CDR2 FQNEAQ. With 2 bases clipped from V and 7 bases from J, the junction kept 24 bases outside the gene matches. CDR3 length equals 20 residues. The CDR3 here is CASSLRIRGVWASGTYEQYF. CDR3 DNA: TGTGCCAGCAGCTTAAGGATCCGGGGAGTTTGGGCTAGCGGGACGTATGAGCAGTACTTC.

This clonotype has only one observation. The CDR3 sequence: CSARDRGLSYEQYF. Here the CDR3 DNA reads TGCAGTGCTAGAGATAGAGGTCTCTCCTACGAGCAGTACTTC. The V and J genes are TRBV20-1 and TRBJ2-7; D is undetermined. Germline V gene sequence: CDR1 DFQATT, CDR2 SNEGSKA (reference sequence). CDR3 length: 14 amino acids. V lost 0 bases and J lost 0, with 9 bases in between.

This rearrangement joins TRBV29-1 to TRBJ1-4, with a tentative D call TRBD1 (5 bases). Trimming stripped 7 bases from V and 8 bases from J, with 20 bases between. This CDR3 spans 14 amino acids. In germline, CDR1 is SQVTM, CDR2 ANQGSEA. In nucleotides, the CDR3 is TGCAGCGGGGGCGAGGCGCCGATTGGGGAAAAACTGTTTTTT. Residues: CSGGEAPIGEKLFF.

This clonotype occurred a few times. The CDR3 sequence is CASSDRLGRTQYF. In DNA form, the CDR3 reads TGTGCCAGCAGTGACCGCCTCGGGAGAACCCAGTACTTC. V is TRBV25-1 and J is TRBJ2-5; tentative D call: TRBD2 (6 bases). Germline assignment: CDR1 MGHDK and CDR2 SYGVNS. Trimming removed 3 bases at V and 8 bases at J, with 13 bases between. The CDR3 covers 13 residues. Full variable domain (missing parts from reference TRBV25-1 and TRBJ2-5): EADIYQTPRYLVIGTGKKITLECSQTMGHDKMYWYQQDPGMELHLIHYSYGVNSTEKGDLSSESTVSRIRTEHFPLTLESARPSHTSQYLCASSDRLGRTQYFGPGTRLLVL.

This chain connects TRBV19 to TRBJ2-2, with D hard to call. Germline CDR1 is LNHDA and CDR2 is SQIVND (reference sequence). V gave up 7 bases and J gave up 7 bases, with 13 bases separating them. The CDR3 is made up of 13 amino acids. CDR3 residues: CASTSVPYGELFF. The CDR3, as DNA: TGTGCCAGTACCTCGGTCCCTTACGGGGAGCTGTTTTTT. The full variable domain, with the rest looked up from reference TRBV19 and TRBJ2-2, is DGGITQSPKYLFRKEGQNVTLSCEQNLNHDAMYWYRQDPGQGLRLIYYSQIVNDFQKGDIAEGYSVSREKKESFPLTVTSAQKNPTAFYLCASTSVPYGELFFGEGSRLTVL.

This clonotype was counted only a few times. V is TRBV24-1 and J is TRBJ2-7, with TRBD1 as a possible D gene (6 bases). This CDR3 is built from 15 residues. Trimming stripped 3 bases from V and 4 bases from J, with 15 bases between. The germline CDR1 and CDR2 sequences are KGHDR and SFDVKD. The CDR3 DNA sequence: TGTGCCACCAGTGATGGCCCCTTGGGGGCATACGAGCAGTACTTC. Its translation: CATSDGPLGAYEQYF.